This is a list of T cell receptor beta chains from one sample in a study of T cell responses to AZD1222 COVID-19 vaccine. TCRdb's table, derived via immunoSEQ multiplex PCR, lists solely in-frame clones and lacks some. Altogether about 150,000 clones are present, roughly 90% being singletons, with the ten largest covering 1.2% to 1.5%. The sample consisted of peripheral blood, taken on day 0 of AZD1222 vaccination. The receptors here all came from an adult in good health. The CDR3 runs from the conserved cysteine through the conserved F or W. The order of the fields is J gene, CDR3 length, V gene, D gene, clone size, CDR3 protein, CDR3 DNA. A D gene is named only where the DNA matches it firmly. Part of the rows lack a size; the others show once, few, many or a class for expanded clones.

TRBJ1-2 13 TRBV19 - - CASTTQGDRGYTF TGTGCCAGTACCACACAGGGTGATCGTGGCTACACCTTC
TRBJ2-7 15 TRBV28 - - CASSLFGQHSYEQYF TGTGCCAGCAGTTTATTTGGACAGCACTCCTACGAGCAGTACTTC
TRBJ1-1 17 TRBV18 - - CASSPRQTGRANTEAFF TGTGCCAGCTCACCACGGCAAACAGGGCGGGCGAACACTGAAGCTTTCTTT
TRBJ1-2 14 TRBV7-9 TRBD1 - CASSASGTGYGYTF TGTGCCAGCAGCGCCTCCGGGACAGGCTATGGCTACACCTTC
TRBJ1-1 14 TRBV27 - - CASSPQGLDTEAFF TGTGCCAGCAGCCCGCAGGGATTGGACACTGAAGCTTTCTTT
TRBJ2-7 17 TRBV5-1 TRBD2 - CASSLAASGGMMHEQYF TGCGCCAGCAGCTTGGCGGCTAGCGGGGGGATGATGCACGAGCAGTACTTC
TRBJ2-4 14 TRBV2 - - CASRPGAHGGIQYF TGTGCCAGCAGACCGGGTGCACACGGGGGCATTCAGTACTTC
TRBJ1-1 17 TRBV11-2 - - CASRPIGGDASGTEAFF TGTGCCAGCAGGCCCATAGGGGGGGACGCATCGGGCACTGAAGCTTTCTTT
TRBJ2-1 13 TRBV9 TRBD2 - CASSAGTSGEQFF TGTGCCAGCAGCGCCGGGACTAGTGGGGAGCAGTTCTTC
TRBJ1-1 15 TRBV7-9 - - CASSLDRTMNTEAFF TGTGCCAGCAGCTTAGATCGGACAATGAACACTGAAGCTTTCTTT
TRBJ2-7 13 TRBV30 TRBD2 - CAWSVGGSNEQYF TGTGCCTGGAGTGTCGGGGGGTCTAACGAGCAGTACTTC
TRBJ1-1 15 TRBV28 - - CASSPSNGGWTEAFF TGTGCCAGCAGTCCCTCGAATGGGGGTTGGACTGAAGCTTTCTTT
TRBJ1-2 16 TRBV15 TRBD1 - CATSTAGTVFTYGYTF TGTGCCACCAGCACAGCCGGGACAGTATTTACCTATGGCTACACCTTC
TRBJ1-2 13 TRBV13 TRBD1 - CASSLSDRAGYTF TGTGCCAGCAGCCTCTCGGACAGGGCTGGCTACACCTTC
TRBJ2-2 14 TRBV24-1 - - CATSWGAATGELFF TGTGCCACCAGTTGGGGGGCGGCGACCGGGGAGCTGTTTTTT
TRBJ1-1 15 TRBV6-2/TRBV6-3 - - CASSYPGQWDTEAFF TGTGCCAGCAGTTACCCCGGACAGTGGGACACTGAAGCTTTCTTT
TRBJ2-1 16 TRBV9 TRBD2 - CASSVEFGEGGNEQFF TGTGCCAGCAGCGTAGAATTCGGGGAGGGCGGCAATGAGCAGTTCTTC
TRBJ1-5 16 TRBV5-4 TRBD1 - CASSSYPRDRDQPQHF TGTGCCAGCAGCTCCTACCCCCGGGACAGGGATCAGCCCCAGCATTTT
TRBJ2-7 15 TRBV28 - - CASSLGSNLFYEQYF TGTGCCAGCAGTTTAGGGTCAAACCTTTTCTACGAGCAGTACTTC
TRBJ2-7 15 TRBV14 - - CASSQRWRQIYEQYF TGTGCCAGCAGCCAAAGGTGGCGACAGATATACGAGCAGTACTTC
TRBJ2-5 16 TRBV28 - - CATSWWSRYGVETQYF TGTGCCACCTCCTGGTGGTCCCGGTATGGGGTAGAGACCCAGTACTTC
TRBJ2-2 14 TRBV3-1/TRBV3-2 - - CASSRGLLAGELFF TGTGCCAGCAGCCGGGGCCTTTTGGCCGGGGAGCTGTTTTTT
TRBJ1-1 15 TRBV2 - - CASSEMMGRNTEAFF TGTGCCAGCAGTGAAATGATGGGTAGAAACACTGAAGCTTTCTTT
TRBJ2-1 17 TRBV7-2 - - CASSLVGARRVPNEQFF TGTGCCAGCAGCTTGGTGGGCGCCCGTAGGGTCCCGAATGAGCAGTTCTTC
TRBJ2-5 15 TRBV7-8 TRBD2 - CASSLVAGRGETQYF TGTGCCAGCAGCTTAGTAGCGGGGCGCGGGGAGACCCAGTACTTC
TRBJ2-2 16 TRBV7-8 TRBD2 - CASSLWAGANTGELFF TGTGCCAGCAGCTTATGGGCGGGAGCGAACACCGGGGAGCTGTTTTTT
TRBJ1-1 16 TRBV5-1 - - CASSLAWTPKSTEAFF TGCGCCAGCAGCTTGGCGTGGACACCCAAGAGCACTGAAGCTTTCTTT
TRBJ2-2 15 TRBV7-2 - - CASTLGAANTGELFF TGTGCCAGCACCCTAGGAGCCGCGAACACCGGGGAGCTGTTTTTT
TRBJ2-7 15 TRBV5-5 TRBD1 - CASSLVGQGVHEQYF TGTGCCAGCAGCTTGGTGGGACAGGGAGTCCACGAGCAGTACTTC
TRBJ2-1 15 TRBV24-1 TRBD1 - CATQTGRGLYNEQFF TGTGCCACCCAAACGGGCAGGGGGCTATACAATGAGCAGTTCTTC
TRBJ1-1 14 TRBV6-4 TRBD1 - CASSPTGGNTEAFF TGTGCCAGCAGTCCGACAGGGGGTAACACTGAAGCTTTCTTT
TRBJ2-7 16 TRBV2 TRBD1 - CASSEVETGYRYEQYF TGTGCCAGCAGTGAAGTCGAGACAGGGTATCGCTACGAGCAGTACTTC
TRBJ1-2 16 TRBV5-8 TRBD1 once CASSSPGQGANYGYTF TGTGCCAGCAGCTCGCCGGGACAGGGGGCAAACTATGGCTACACCTTC
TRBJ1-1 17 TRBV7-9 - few CASSLEVLGRMNTEAFF TGTGCCAGCAGCTTAGAGGTTCTGGGGCGGATGAACACTGAAGCTTTCTTT
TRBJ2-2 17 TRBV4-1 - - CASSQGGRTWSTGELFF TGCGCCAGCAGCCAAGGAGGGAGAACTTGGTCCACCGGGGAGCTGTTTTTT
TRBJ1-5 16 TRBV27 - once CATRMGGGTTNQPQHF TGTGCCACGAGGATGGGGGGGGGCACTACCAATCAGCCCCAGCATTTT
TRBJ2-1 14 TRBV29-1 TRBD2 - CSVDAPASGGFLFF TGCAGCGTTGATGCCCCAGCTAGCGGGGGCTTCCTTTTCTTC
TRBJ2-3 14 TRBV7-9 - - CASSRTRSEDTQYF TGTGCCAGCAGCCGAACCCGTTCGGAAGATACGCAGTATTTT
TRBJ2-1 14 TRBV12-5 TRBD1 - CASGPDRGVNEQFF TGTGCTAGTGGTCCCGACAGGGGTGTGAATGAGCAGTTCTTC
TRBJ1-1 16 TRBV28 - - CASSLVFGPGVTEAFF -
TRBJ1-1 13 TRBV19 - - CASIPPGRIEAFF TGTGCCAGTATTCCGCCCGGACGGATTGAAGCTTTCTTT
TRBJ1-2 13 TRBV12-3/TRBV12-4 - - CASSLRVHYGYTF TGTGCCAGCAGTTTAAGGGTCCACTATGGCTACACCTTC
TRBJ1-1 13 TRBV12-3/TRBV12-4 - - CASSFWADTEAFF TGTGCCAGCAGTTTTTGGGCGGACACTGAAGCTTTCTTT
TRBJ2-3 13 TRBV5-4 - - CASSLDHADTQYF TGTGCCAGCAGCTTGGACCATGCAGATACGCAGTATTTT
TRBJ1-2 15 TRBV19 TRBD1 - CASSIVGTGYDGYTF TGTGCCAGTAGTATAGTTGGGACAGGGTATGATGGCTACACCTTC
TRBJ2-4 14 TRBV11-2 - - CASSLVRGKNIQYF TGTGCCAGCAGCTTAGTCAGGGGCAAAAACATTCAGTACTTC
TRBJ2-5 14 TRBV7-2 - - CASSLPPGEETQYF TGTGCCAGCAGCTTACCCCCGGGGGAAGAGACCCAGTACTTC
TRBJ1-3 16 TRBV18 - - CASSPQDDSWGNTIYF TGTGCCAGCTCACCACAGGATGACAGTTGGGGAAACACCATATATTTT
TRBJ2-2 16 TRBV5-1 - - CASSATGPGNTGELFF TGCGCCAGCTCTGCCACCGGACCGGGGAACACCGGGGAGCTGTTTTTT
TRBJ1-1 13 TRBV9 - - CASSVDSGTEAFF TGTGCCAGCAGCGTAGACTCGGGGACTGAAGCTTTCTTT
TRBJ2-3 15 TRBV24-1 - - CATSDSSLHTDTQYF TGTGCCACCAGTGATTCCAGTCTTCACACAGATACGCAGTATTTT
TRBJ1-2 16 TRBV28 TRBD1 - CASSPLVTGGRNGYTF TGTGCCAGCAGTCCCCTAGTAACAGGGGGAAGGAATGGCTACACCTTC
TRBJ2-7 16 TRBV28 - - CASSPGAVSQSYEQYF TGTGCCAGCTCTCCCGGGGCCGTATCCCAATCCTACGAGCAGTACTTC
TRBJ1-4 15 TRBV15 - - CATSRDTPSEGKLFF TGTGCCACCAGCAGAGATACCCCATCCGAGGGAAAACTGTTTTTT
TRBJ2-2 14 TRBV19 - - CASSTRDLSGELFF TGTGCCAGTAGTACCAGGGATCTTTCCGGGGAGCTGTTTTTT
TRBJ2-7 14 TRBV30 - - CAWSARGWGYEQYF TGTGCCTGGAGTGCCCGGGGGTGGGGATACGAGCAGTACTTC
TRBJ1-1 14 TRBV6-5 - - CASSSARVGTEAFF TGTGCCAGCAGTTCGGCCCGCGTAGGAACTGAAGCTTTCTTT
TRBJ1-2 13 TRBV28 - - CASSPGQGHGYTF TGTGCCAGCAGCCCCGGGCAGGGACATGGCTACACCTTC
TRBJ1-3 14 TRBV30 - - CAWSQGSSGNTIYF TGTGCCTGGAGTCAGGGAAGCTCTGGAAACACCATATATTTT
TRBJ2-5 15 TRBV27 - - CASSLTARREETQYF TGTGCCAGCAGTTTAACTGCGAGAAGGGAGGAGACCCAGTACTTC